The entry that follows covers one T cell receptor (beta chain) sequence. Its antigen is as yet unknown. This sample was included in a study of cytotoxic CD8 clonotypes in ibrutinib-treated CLL. Overall study context: Partial responses totalled about 24 and complete responses 2; after median about six years, 14 remained remitted and approximately 12 progressed. Overall study findings and caveats: Public clonotypes, found uncommonly, either contracted or stayed stable on treatment. At ibrutinib response, clonality increased, and at progression it declined back toward baseline. In sustained-remission versus progressing patients, sampling times differed.

The germline CDR1 and CDR2 sequences are SQVTM and ANQGSEA. Trimming cost V 2 bases and J 7 bases; bases outside gene matches: 7. The CDR3 length is 13 residues. Measured with immunoSEQ multiplex PCR; TCRdb has only the in-frame clones, and not every one. The profile shows about 160,000 clones, roughly four fifths of them singletons. The receptor was isolated from a human donor with chronic lymphocytic leukemia. The source material was PBMCs, sampled after 12 months of ibrutinib treatment. V and J are TRBV29-1 and TRBJ2-5, with 7 bases lining up with TRBD2. This chain's CDR3 is CSVEMASGRTQYF. CDR3 sequence (DNA): TGCAGCGTTGAAATGGCTAGCGGAAGGACCCAGTACTTC.